Sequencing of this TCR beta chain was carried out in a study of low-dose radiotherapy and immunotherapy resistance in tumors. At the level of the study: Given every two weeks, intravenous cyclophosphamide 200 mg/m2 preceded radiation and immunotherapy by one day.

First-strand cDNA relied on TRAV- and TRBV-specific primers spanning alpha and beta chains. Amplification, which lasted around 18 PCR cycles, used a constant-region primer and V-primer adapter to amplify TCRs. Isolated mRNA underwent amplification via in vitro transcription. TCRdb analysed the reads with MiXCR anew, one entry per CDR3 protein. Of some 39,000 distinct CDR3 sequences in the sample, 30% to 35% were seen once. V shed 5 bases, J shed 7 bases, and the junction held 10 bases outside the gene matches. CDR3 length: 16 amino acids. As to time point: before trial treatment. This material consisted of PBMCs, taken before treatment. This TCR derives from a male donor with gallbladder cancer. This chain connects TRBV12-3 or TRBV12-4 to TRBJ1-5, with 11 nucleotides matching TRBD1. CDR3 DNA sequence: TGTGCCAGCAGTAACCGGGACAGGGGGTTACGGCAGCCCCAGCATTTT. Residues: CASSNRDRGLRQPQHF.